This T cell receptor beta chain was sequenced for a study of CD8+CD57+ T cells in acquired aplastic anemia. Study outcomes and limitations: No significant patient-versus-control difference appeared in CD8+ Simpson's diversity.

Both TCR beta VDJ combination and CDR3 sequence profiling were carried out. Genomic DNA was the template for this profiling. TCRdb reprocessed the reads with MiXCR, giving one entry per CDR3 protein. The sample records 150,000 or so distinct CDR3 sequences, 40% to 60% being singletons. This clonotype is a singleton in its sample. Antigen unknown. A much larger clone sits a single nucleotide away, making a read error possible. Germline loops: CDR1 SNHLY, CDR2 FYNNEI. The CDR3 is 14 amino acids. The authors sequenced patients whose flow cytometry had shown CD8+CD57+ cell expansion. Severe acquired aplastic anemia was the diagnosis recorded for all patients.

Sequencing input: sorted CD4+, CD8+, or CD8+CD57+ T cells (not recorded which) from PBMCs. The source is a human donor with aplastic anemia. The chain uses TRBV2 and TRBJ1-1; D unclear. The CDR3 nucleotides are TGTGCCAGCAGTTCCCAAGGCCCCCACACTGAAGCTCTCTTT. Its protein product is CASSSQGPHTEALF. Drawing the rest from reference TRBV2 and TRBJ1-1, the complete variable domain is EPEVTQTPSHQVTQMGQEVILRCVPISNHLYFYWYRQILGQKVEFLVSFYNNEISEKSEIFDDQFSVERPDGSNFTLKIRSTKLEDSAMYFCASSSQGPHTEALFGQGTRLTVV.